The T cell receptor (beta chain) described here comes from a study of response to subunit inactivated influenza vaccine. V was pared by 6 bases and J by 9 bases, with 12 bases of the junction left unmatched. The CDR3 is 15 residues long. Germline lookup yields CDR1 MNHNS and CDR2 SASEGT. Using its own MiXCR run on the RT-PCR reads, TCRdb lists one record per CDR3 protein. The profile shows 500,000 to 600,000 distinct CDR3 sequences, around 15% of them singletons. This chain connects TRBV6-1 to TRBJ2-1, with TRBD1 matching over 9 bases. Sequencing used PBMCs from blood, obtained roughly 12 days after vaccination. This TCR was sampled from a man aged 50 to 59 who received an inactivated influenza vaccine. CDR3 sequence reads: CASRPGQGRYGEQFF. The CDR3 nucleotides are TGTGCCAGCAGACCCGGACAGGGGCGTTATGGTGAGCAGTTCTTC.